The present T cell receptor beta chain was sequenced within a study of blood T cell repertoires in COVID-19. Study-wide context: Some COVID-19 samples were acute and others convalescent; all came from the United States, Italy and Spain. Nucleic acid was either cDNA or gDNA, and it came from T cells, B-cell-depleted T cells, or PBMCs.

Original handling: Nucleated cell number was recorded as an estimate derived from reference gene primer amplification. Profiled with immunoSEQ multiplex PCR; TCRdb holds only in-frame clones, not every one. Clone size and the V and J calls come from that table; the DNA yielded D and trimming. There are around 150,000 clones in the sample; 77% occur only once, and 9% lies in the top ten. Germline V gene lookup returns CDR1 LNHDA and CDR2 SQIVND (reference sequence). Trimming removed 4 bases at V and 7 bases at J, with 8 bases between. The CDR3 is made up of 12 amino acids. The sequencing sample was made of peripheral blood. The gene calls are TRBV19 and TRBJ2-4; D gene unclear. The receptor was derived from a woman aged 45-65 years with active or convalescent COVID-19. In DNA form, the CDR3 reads TGTGCCAGTAGTAATCAGGTCAACATTCAGTACTTC. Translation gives CASSNQVNIQYF.